This T cell receptor (beta chain) was captured by sequencing in a study of blood T cells in healthy people across ages. Study conclusions and caveats: Across samples, TCR beta diversity tracked strongly with naive T cell percentage. Unsorted PBMCs prevented conclusive naive versus antigen-experienced comparison.

A word on this clonotype: Antigen unknown.

The CDR3 runs 14 residues. The junction had 4 bases not matched to a gene; V was cut back by 4 bases and J by 5 bases. Germline V lookup: CDR1 SGHAT, CDR2 FQNNGV. Primers used in a second PCR of roughly 6 to 12 cycles were a sample-barcoded 5' primer and a J-beta primer mix. Every molecule of cDNA carried a tag from a template-switch adaptor with 12 random nucleotides. TCRdb recomputed calls from the 5' RACE reads with MiXCR, one row per CDR3 protein. The data contain hundreds of thousands of distinct CDR3 sequences, 58% of them singletons. Russia was home to the donors, healthy Caucasian individuals aged roughly 6 to 100.

The sample was blood. The chain links TRBV11-2 to TRBJ1-2; TRBD1 aligns across 10 bases. This sequence was found in a man aged 55 to 70 in good health. The CDR3 coding sequence is TGTGCCAGCAGCTGGGACAGGGGTGTGTATGGCTACACCTTC. Its translation is CASSWDRGVYGYTF.